The 24 T cell receptor beta chains below come from one sample, sequenced in a study of breast tumors, draining lymph nodes, adjacent tissues. Each CDR3 protein is one row after TCRdb ran MiXCR on the multiplex PCR reads. Found here are 70,000 to 95,000 distinct CDR3 sequences, about 21% of them singletons; the top ten hold around 2.5%. Breast cancer patients provided tissue from their axillary draining lymph nodes. The sequenced material came from axillary lymph node tissue. The receptor source for this set is a female donor with breast cancer. Some clones in this sample may be carry-over from other donors' samples.

This clonotype was counted ten times or more. The CDR3 loop is CSVVNSNTGELFF. The CDR3 region has the DNA TGCAGCGTTGTCAATTCCAACACCGGGGAGCTGTTTTTT. The chain employs TRBV29-1 and TRBJ2-2; D remains ambiguous. CDR1 is SQVTM and CDR2 is ANQGSEA in the germline V gene. This CDR3 spans 13 amino acids. V shed 4 bases and J shed 2 bases, with 8 bases lying between them.

This clonotype was seen ten or more times. The chain is built from TRBV20-1 and TRBJ2-7; D is unresolved. The V gene's germline CDR1 is DFQATT and CDR2 SNEGSKA (reference sequence). The CDR3 has 11 amino acids. The V end lost 4 bases, the J end lost 3 bases, and 7 bases lay between the germline ends. The DNA for the CDR3 is TGCAGTGCTACCCCGAGCTACGAGCAGTACTTC. Translation: CSATPSYEQYF.

Only a few counts were recorded for this clonotype. At one end the junction does not follow the germline gene, possibly because of a read error. This rearrangement joins TRBV2 to TRBJ2-1; possible D gene TRBD2, 6 bases. The CDR3 runs 12 residues. Germline V gene lookup returns CDR1 SNHLY and CDR2 FYNNEI. CDR3 sequence reads: CASKGTFLEQSF. The CDR3 nucleotides are TGTGCCAGCAAAGGGACTTTCCTTGAGCAGTCCTTC.

This clonotype was detected ten times or more. The rearrangement uses TRBV7-9 and TRBJ1-2; the D gene is possibly TRBD1 (5 bases). CDR1 and CDR2 (germline): SEHNR, FQNEAQ (reference sequence). The V end was cut by 5 bases, the J end by 3 bases, with 19 bases between. The length of the CDR3 is 16 residues. The CDR3 DNA reads TGTGCCAGCAGCACCCAAACGGGCAGGGTGGACTATGGCTACACCTTC. This sequence encodes CASSTQTGRVDYGYTF.

The table lists this clonotype with many counts. V is TRBV5-1 and J is TRBJ2-1; 10 nucleotides line up with TRBD1. CDR3 length equals 15 residues. Trimming cost V 2 bases and J 9 bases; bases outside gene matches: 8. The germline V gene encodes CDR1 SGHRS and CDR2 YFSETQ. Here the CDR3 reads CASSFGGTGVLEQFF. CDR3 coding DNA: TGCGCCAGCAGCTTCGGGGGGACAGGGGTCCTTGAGCAGTTCTTC.

This clonotype was picked up many times. The V and J genes are TRBV10-1 and TRBJ2-7; D might be TRBD1 or TRBD2, each matching 6 bases. Trimming left V 1 base short and J 6 bases short, with 10 bases between. Germline CDR1 reads WNHNN; CDR2 reads SYGVQD (reference sequence). The CDR3 extends over 13 amino acids. This chain's CDR3 is CASSELGGSEQYF. The CDR3 DNA sequence: TGCGCCAGCAGTGAGTTGGGGGGCAGCGAGCAGTACTTC.

This clonotype was observed at least ten times. The V gene is TRBV29-1, the J gene TRBJ1-5; D remains unclear. Trimming took off 4 bases at V and 7 bases at J, with 14 bases between the two ends. The germline V gene has CDR1 SQVTM and CDR2 ANQGSEA. CDR3 length: 13 residues. The DNA for the CDR3 is TGCAGCGTTGGGCTCTCGGACTCCCAGCCCCAGCATTTT. Translating it yields CSVGLSDSQPQHF.

This clonotype was seen repeatedly, ten times or more. J is TRBJ2-7 and V is TRBV5-1; D might be TRBD2 (6 bases). The CDR3 contains 15 residues. Germline values: CDR1 SGHRS, CDR2 YFSETQ. Trimming took 0 bases from V and 2 from J, leaving 12 bases between them. This CDR3 is CASSLAPTSPYEQYF. For the CDR3, the DNA is TGCGCCAGCAGCTTGGCCCCGACTAGTCCCTACGAGCAGTACTTC.

This clonotype occurred many times. The V gene is TRBV12-3 or TRBV12-4, the J gene TRBJ2-3; D remains unclear. This CDR3 has 13 amino acids. Between the trimmed V and J ends, which lost 3 bases and 4 bases, there was a span of 8 bases. CDR3 residues: CASSFGLADTQYF. The CDR3 region has the DNA TGTGCCAGCAGTTTCGGGCTGGCAGATACGCAGTATTTT.

This clonotype was found many times. V and J are TRBV5-6 and TRBJ2-3; TRBD2 is a possible D gene (5 bases). The CDR3 has 14 residues. Per the germline V gene, CDR1 is SGHDT and CDR2 is YYEEEE. V lost 1 base and J lost 2, with 8 bases in between. For the CDR3, the DNA is TGTGCCAGCAGCTTGCGGGGAAACACAGATACGCAGTATTTT. Amino acid sequence: CASSLRGNTDTQYF.

This clonotype was recorded many times. J is TRBJ2-7 and V is TRBV7-2; 7 nucleotides align to TRBD2. Germline CDR1 reads SGHTA; CDR2 reads FQGNSA. V gave up 1 base and J gave up 6 bases; unmatched junction bases: 3. The CDR3 is made up of 13 amino acids. DNA for the CDR3: TGTGCCAGCAGCTTAGGGCGGGAGCTCGAGCAGTACTTC. As protein: CASSLGRELEQYF.

This clonotype was picked up many times. The J gene is TRBJ1-3, the V gene TRBV15, with D hard to call. V lost 0 bases and J 2 bases, leaving 8 bases between the germline ends. There are 15 residues in the CDR3. The germline gives CDR1 LNHNV, CDR2 YYDKDF (reference sequence). The CDR3 loop is CATSRDRSPGNTIYF. The DNA of the CDR3 is TGTGCCACCAGCAGAGATCGCAGCCCTGGAAACACCATATATTTT.

To note about this clonotype: A much larger clone differs from this one at a single base, so this may be a read error. The V call is TRBV20-1, the J call TRBJ2-5; TRBD1 might be the D (6 bases). The germline V gene has CDR1 DFQATT and CDR2 SNEGSKA (reference sequence). The CDR3 runs 15 residues. V dropped 1 base and J dropped 5 bases, with 17 bases sitting between them. The CDR3 DNA follows: TGCAGTGCTAGAGGTCTTCCAGGGGCCCCGGAGACCCAGTACTTC. It codes for CSARGLPGAPETQYF.

At least ten counts were recorded for this clonotype. The V call is TRBV20-1, the J call TRBJ2-3, with 8 bases lining up with TRBD2. CDR3 size: 16 residues. CDR1 is DFQATT, CDR2 SNEGSKA, per germline (reference sequence). V gave up 2 bases and J gave up 6 bases; unmatched junction bases: 13. The CDR3 DNA follows: TGCAGTGCTAGATCCCTTTCGGGAGGGGGGGGGGATACGCAGTATTTT. Protein: CSARSLSGGGGDTQYF.

This clonotype was detected ten times or more. J is TRBJ2-1 and V is TRBV14; D unresolved. The CDR3 totals 14 residues. Trimming removed 0 bases from V and 3 bases from J, with 6 bases in between. CDR1 is SGHDN and CDR2 is FVKESK in the germline V gene. The CDR3 spells CASSQESVYNEQFF. CDR3 DNA sequence: TGTGCCAGCAGCCAAGAATCAGTCTACAATGAGCAGTTCTTC.

This clonotype was observed many times. The chain has TRBV15 and TRBJ2-7, with 9 nucleotides matching TRBD2. The trim removed 8 bases at V and 3 bases at J, leaving 11 bases unmatched. Germline V gene lookup returns CDR1 LNHNV and CDR2 YYDKDF (reference sequence). This CDR3 has 15 amino acids. Written as DNA, the CDR3 is TGTGCCACCGAATCTGGACTAGCGTCGAACTACGAGCAGTACTTC. Its translation: CATESGLASNYEQYF.

This clonotype has just a few counts. V is TRBV28 and J is TRBJ1-5; 10 bases map to TRBD1. Germline V CDR1 and CDR2: MDHEN, SYDVKM. V trimming: 6 bases; J trimming: 5 bases; junction bases outside the gene matches: 10. This CDR3 has 16 residues. The CDR3 is CASRGDRGPSHQPQHF. Here the CDR3 DNA reads TGTGCCAGCAGGGGGGACAGGGGCCCCTCCCATCAGCCCCAGCATTTT.

This clonotype has at least ten counts. The chain is built from TRBV5-6 and TRBJ1-3, with D possibly matching TRBD1 (6 bases). This CDR3 contains 15 residues. The germline gives CDR1 SGHDT, CDR2 YYEEEE. Trimming stripped 5 bases from V and 5 bases from J, with 17 bases between. The CDR3 nucleotides read TGTGCCAGCAGTCTTCTACAGGGAAACCGAAACACCATATATTTT. Its protein product is CASSLLQGNRNTIYF. Full variable domain (remainder filled in from reference TRBV5-6 and TRBJ1-3): DAGVTQSPTHLIKTRGQQVTLRCSPKSGHDTVSWYQQALGQGPQFIFQYYEEEERQRGNFPDRFSGHQFPNYSSELNVNALLLGDSALYLCASSLLQGNRNTIYFGEGSWLTVV.

Note on this clonotype: A read error is possible here, since a much larger clone lies one base away. As the CDR3 is not closed by the conserved phenylalanine or tryptophan, this likely results from a read error. The CDR3 DNA follows: TGTGCCAGCAGCCTCAGAGGCGGCGCGAACACCGGGGAGCTGTTTGTT. This sequence encodes CASSLRGGANTGELFV. The chain couples TRBV4-1 to TRBJ2-2; no reliable D call. Germline CDR1 is MGHRA and CDR2 is YSYEKL. The CDR3 length is 16 residues.

This clonotype was detected ten times or more. The gene calls are TRBV24-1 and TRBJ1-5; TRBD1 aligns across 7 bases. CDR1 is KGHDR, CDR2 SFDVKD, per germline. CDR3 length equals 15 residues. Unmatched junction bases numbered 6, after V lost 3 bases and J lost 5 bases. The CDR3, as DNA: TGTGCCACCAGTGATCCACGACAGGGTGATCAGCCCCAGCATTTT. This sequence encodes CATSDPRQGDQPQHF.

This clonotype was recorded at least ten times. V usage is TRBV7-2 and J usage is TRBJ2-1; 16 bases align to TRBD2. This CDR3 region has 19 residues. Germline V lookup: CDR1 SGHTA, CDR2 FQGNSA. V trimming: 2 bases; J trimming: 7 bases; junction bases outside the gene matches: 11. CDR3 DNA sequence: TGTGCCAGCAGCTTAAGGGTGGGACTAGCGGGAGGGCCAGGAAATGAGCAGTTCTTC. Translated: CASSLRVGLAGGPGNEQFF.

There are a few counts of this clonotype. The gene calls are TRBV6-6 and TRBJ1-5; 9 bases map to TRBD1. V was pared by 1 base and J by 4 bases, with 5 bases of the junction left unmatched. This CDR3 region has 16 residues. CDR1 is MNHNY and CDR2 is SVGAGI in the germline V gene (reference sequence). CDR3 sequence reads: CASSYLIGTGNQPQHF. The CDR3 DNA reads TGTGCCAGCAGTTACTTAATAGGGACAGGGAATCAGCCCCAGCATTTT.

In this sample, this clonotype turned up many times. In DNA, the CDR3 is TGTGCCAGCGCGGCGGGACGTTCGAACACCGGGGAGCTGTTTTTT. This gives the protein CASAAGRSNTGELFF. The rearrangement links TRBV2 to TRBJ2-2; D is perhaps TRBD2 (6 bases). The V end lost 8 bases, the J end lost 0 bases, and 13 bases lay between the germline ends. Germline values: CDR1 SNHLY, CDR2 FYNNEI. The CDR3 consists of 15 residues.

There are many counts of this clonotype. V and J are TRBV28 and TRBJ2-5; TRBD2 might be the D (6 bases). The CDR3 consists of 14 residues. The V end lost 7 bases, the J end lost 2 bases, and 14 bases lay between the germline ends. Germline CDR1 and CDR2: MDHEN and SYDVKM. This CDR3 is CASMRGGRQETQYF. The CDR3 DNA sequence: TGTGCCAGCATGCGGGGTGGGCGGCAAGAGACCCAGTACTTC.